This TCR beta chain derives from a study of T cell responses to AZD1222 COVID-19 vaccine. The protocol was immunoSEQ multiplex PCR, while the TCRdb copy is restricted to in-frame clones and leaves out a portion. The data show about 97,000 clones, with approximately 91% seen just once and about 2.8% held by the top ten. The germline V gene has CDR1 PRHDT and CDR2 FYEKMQ (reference sequence). Trimming cost V 4 bases and J 2 bases, with 17 bases left between them. The CDR3 has 16 amino acids. This TCR derives from an adult in good health. Sequenced material: peripheral blood, taken on day 0 of AZD1222 vaccination. The chain has TRBV13 and TRBJ1-1, with D possibly TRBD1 on 6 matching bases. The CDR3, as DNA: TGTGCCAGCAGCTATAGGGGGGGAATGCGAAACACTGAAGCTTTCTTT. The encoded protein is CASSYRGGMRNTEAFF.